This TCR beta chain was identified in a study of CD8 T cells in Susac syndrome (dated by TCRdb to between 2018 and 2020). In the study overall: Whether CD8+ T cell activation and differentiation in Susac syndrome was antigen driven was tested using repertoire sequencing.

RNA was extracted using the RNeasy kit, and roughly 0.5 to 1 microgram was reverse transcribed with random hexamers. The immunoSEQ multiplex PCR assay, covering 54 Vbeta and 13 Jbeta segments, was used to amplify TCR beta CDR3 regions. To correct PCR amplification bias, a synthetic template baseline was used for both primer optimization and computational correction. Under the source paper's analysis protocol: Reads were annotated to V, D and J genes per IMGT and analyzed with immunoSEQ Analyzer, keeping only productive sequences. Clonality was computed as one minus Shannon entropy normalized by log2 of the number of productive unique sequences. For each patient and control, public and private clones were evaluated within the 100 most prevalent clones. Clones were defined as Susac-specific when absent from the healthy and MS cohorts, from fewer than 1,200 published viral clones and from other ImmuneACCESS disease sequences. TCRdb trimmed public reads at Q25 via fastp, called clones via MiXCR and kept in-frame beta chains. Every distinct CDR3 protein forms one entry, paired with its most common genes and DNA. The V and J calls, along with clone size, are taken from TCRdb and not from the paper's own processing. The sample table shows 130,000 to 150,000 distinct CDR3 sequences, and 94% are seen once. The top ten hold more than 0.065% of the sample.

Peripheral blood CD8+ and CD4+ T cells from healthy donors, Susac syndrome patients and multiple sclerosis patients were profiled by high-throughput TCR beta sequencing. Healthy donors were included as age- and sex-matched controls. Bulk CD8+ and CD4+ T cells were purified by magnetic negative isolation, while CD8+ TEMRA cells were enriched using FACS. Blood was drawn into EDTA tubes, processed within 24 hours, and PBMCs were isolated by density gradient centrifugation. PBMCs destined for TCR sequencing were cryopreserved in liquid nitrogen and later thawed in a 37 °C water bath. The sorted or isolated CD4+, CD8+ and CD8+ TEMRA cells had a purity of 90% or higher. Concerning this clonotype: Its antigen is still unknown. There are no base qualities to consult, and no much larger clone falls within one base.

CDR1 and CDR2, looked up from the germline V gene, are SGHRS and YFSETQ. From cysteine to phenylalanine, the CDR3 is 15 amino acids long. The DNA shown is the 45-base CDR3, in frame from base 1. V drops 2 bases and J drops 5 bases, leaving 13 bases in between. The paper's findings and limits, for the study overall: The TCR sequencing and HLA analysis was acknowledged to have included a relatively small number of individuals.

Sequencing input: CD4+ T cells from PBMCs. The chain employs TRBV5-1 and TRBJ2-2; TRBD2 might be the D gene, on 5 matching bases. The sequence derives from a human donor in good health. DNA sequence: TGCGCCAGCAGCTTAACTAGAGGGCGAACCGGGGAGCTGTTTTTT. It codes for CASSLTRGRTGELFF.